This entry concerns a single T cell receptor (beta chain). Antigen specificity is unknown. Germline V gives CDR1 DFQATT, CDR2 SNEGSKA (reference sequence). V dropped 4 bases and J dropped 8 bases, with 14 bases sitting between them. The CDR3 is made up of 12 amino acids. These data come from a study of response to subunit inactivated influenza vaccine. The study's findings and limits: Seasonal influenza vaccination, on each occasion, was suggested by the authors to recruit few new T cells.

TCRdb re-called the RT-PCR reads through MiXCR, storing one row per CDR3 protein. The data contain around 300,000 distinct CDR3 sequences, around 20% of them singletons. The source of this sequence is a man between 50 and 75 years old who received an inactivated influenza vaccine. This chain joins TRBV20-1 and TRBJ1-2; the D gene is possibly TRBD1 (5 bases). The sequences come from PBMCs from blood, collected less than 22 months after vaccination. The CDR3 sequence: CSANSGWYGYTF. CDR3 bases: TGCAGTGCTAATTCAGGGTGGTACGGCTACACCTTC.